The 2 T cell receptor beta chains below come from one sample, sequenced in a study of T cell changes during pregnancy in multiple sclerosis. Method: immunoSEQ multiplex PCR; TCRdb's copy keeps in-frame clones and lacks some. The sample contains about 130,000 clones, roughly 96% of which appear only once. Sequencing was performed on peripheral blood, taken after pregnancy. All receptors come from a female donor with multiple sclerosis, enrolled in a pregnancy study.

The chain uses TRBV4-1 and TRBJ1-5; D is ambiguous. The CDR3 contains 13 residues. Germline V CDR1 and CDR2: MGHRA, YSYEKL. Between the trimmed V and J ends, which lost 1 base and 5 bases, there was a span of 6 bases. CDR3 residues: CASSQGPYQPQHF. For the CDR3, the DNA is TGCGCCAGCAGCCAAGGGCCCTATCAGCCCCAGCATTTT.

This rearrangement joins TRBV11-2 to TRBJ2-7; D uncertain. The germline V and J ends were trimmed by 3 bases and 0 bases, with 6 bases remaining between them. The CDR3 spans 13 residues. From germline, CDR1 is SGHAT and CDR2 FQNNGV. Written as DNA, the CDR3 is TGTGCCAGCAGCTTGAGTCCCTCCTACGAGCAGTACTTC. Protein sequence: CASSLSPSYEQYF.